The 25 T cell receptor beta chains below were found in one sample sequenced in a study of cytomegalovirus exposure and HLA in healthy donors. The PCR ran on 60 Vbeta and 13 Jbeta primers. TCRdb keeps only in-frame clones here, not all; method: immunoSEQ multiplex PCR. The top ten hold 1.9% of the sample, which has 150,000 or so clones, approximately 84% seen once. Input material: PBMCs. The receptors here all came from a woman in her thirties or forties in good health and CMV-seronegative.

This clone was recorded a few times. The chain uses TRBV29-1 and TRBJ1-2, with D uncertain. Between the trimmed V and J ends, which lost 5 bases and 3 bases, there was a span of 7 bases. CDR3 length equals 11 residues. CDR1 and CDR2 from the germline V gene are SQVTM and ANQGSEA. CDR3 in DNA: TGCAGCGTTCGGAGTCACTATGGCTACACCTTC. This codes for CSVRSHYGYTF.

The chain uses TRBV6-1 and TRBJ1-4, with TRBD1 matching 7 bases. CDR1 MNHNS and CDR2 SASEGT come from the germline V gene. The CDR3 totals 16 residues. J was trimmed by 4 bases and V by 2 bases; bases with no gene match: 7. The CDR3 loop reads CASSERGDSDNEKLFF. The CDR3 region has the DNA TGTGCCAGCAGTGAAAGGGGGGACAGCGATAATGAAAAACTGTTTTTT.

This chain joins TRBV7-9 and TRBJ2-7, with a weak D call TRBD2 (6 bases). V was cut by 4 bases and J by 2 bases, with 21 bases left in between. Germline CDR1 SEHNR, CDR2 FQNEAQ (reference sequence). This CDR3 is built from 17 residues. The CDR3 bases are TGTGCCAGCAGCTCCAGTTCCCGGGGACTTTTCCCCTACGAGCAGTACTTC. This gives the protein CASSSSSRGLFPYEQYF.

The chain is built from TRBV7-6 and TRBJ1-2, with D unclear. The CDR3 sequence is 15 residues long. The germline gives CDR1 SGHVS, CDR2 FNYEAQ. Trimming stripped 6 bases from V and 6 bases from J, with 20 bases between. The CDR3: CASRSGSDADDGYTF. The CDR3 region has the DNA TGTGCCAGCAGATCAGGCTCAGACGCTGATGATGGCTACACCTTC.

The chain has TRBV27 and TRBJ1-1, with a possible D match to TRBD1 (6 bases). Trimming pared 6 bases from V and 0 bases from J, leaving 11 bases between. There are 14 residues in the CDR3. The germline V gene has CDR1 MNHEY and CDR2 SMNVEV (reference sequence). CDR3 sequence: CASSRDRMNTEAFF. The CDR3 nucleotides read TGTGCCAGCAGCCGAGACAGGATGAACACTGAAGCTTTCTTT.

The chain combines TRBV7-2 with TRBJ2-7; TRBD2 aligns across 8 bases. The V segment lost 3 bases and the J segment 3 bases; nucleotides outside the gene matches: 4. The CDR3 is made up of 14 amino acids. Germline-derived CDR1 and CDR2 are SGHTA and FQGNSA. The CDR3 region has the DNA TGTGCCAGCAGCTTCCGGGGGGGGGTCTACGAGCAGTACTTC. Protein sequence: CASSFRGGVYEQYF. Full variable domain (remainder filled in from reference TRBV7-2 and TRBJ2-7): GAGVSQSPSNKVTEKGKDVELRCDPISGHTALYWYRQSLGQGLEFLIYFQGNSAPDKSGLPSDRFSAERTGGSVSTLTIQRTQQEDSAVYLCASSFRGGVYEQYFGPGTRLTVT.

V usage is TRBV30 and J usage is TRBJ2-3; TRBD2 aligns across 9 bases. The CDR3 is 18 residues long. After removal of 2 bases from V and 1 base from J, the junction contained 13 bases not matched to a gene. Germline V gene data show CDR1 as GTSNPN and CDR2 as SVGIG (reference sequence). The CDR3 loop reads CAWSPRGLLAGRTDTQYF. The CDR3 DNA follows: TGTGCCTGGAGTCCACGGGGACTGCTAGCGGGACGCACAGATACGCAGTATTTT.

In this sample, this clone turned up once. Germline is not matched at one junction end, which may reflect a read error. This chain joins TRBV7-9 and TRBJ1-5, with D possibly being TRBD1 (6 bases). This CDR3 is built from 17 residues. Germline V gives CDR1 SEHNR, CDR2 FQNEAQ (reference sequence). DNA for the CDR3: TGTTCCAGCAGCCCCTGGGGGGGCAGGGAAAGCAATCAGCCCCAGCATTTT. It encodes CSSSPWGGRESNQPQHF.

In this sample, this clone turned up a few times. This sequence joins TRBV19 and TRBJ1-4, with D unclear. With 5 bases removed from V and 3 bases from J, the gap between germline ends came to 10 bases. The V gene's germline CDR1 is LNHDA and CDR2 SQIVND (reference sequence). This CDR3 has 14 amino acids. CDR3 nucleotide sequence: TGTGCCAGTAGTGCCTCGGGAGCTAATGAAAAACTGTTTTTT. This codes for CASSASGANEKLFF.

This chain links TRBV11-3 with TRBJ2-5; 7 positions match TRBD1. Per germline, CDR1 SGHNT and CDR2 YENEEA. Trimming took 0 bases from V and 5 from J; bases not matched to a gene: 15. The CDR3 loop spans 18 amino acids. CDR3 residues: CASSLEGRRGQALETQYF. For the CDR3, the DNA is TGTGCCAGCAGCTTAGAGGGGAGAAGGGGGCAGGCTTTGGAGACCCAGTACTTC.

The chain employs TRBV28 and TRBJ1-2; D is uncertain. The CDR3 covers 15 residues. Germline loops: CDR1 MDHEN, CDR2 SYDVKM. The ends were cut back, 5 bases at V and 4 bases at J, with 17 bases in the middle. CDR3 coding DNA: TGTGCCAGCAGTACCTCCCTCGAGCGGGGCTATGGCTACACCTTC. It specifies CASSTSLERGYGYTF.

The V call is TRBV28, the J call TRBJ1-5; D gene unclear. In germline, CDR1 is MDHEN, CDR2 SYDVKM. The CDR3 loop spans 14 amino acids. Trimming stripped 2 bases from V and 6 bases from J, with 11 bases between. CDR3 nucleotides: TGTGCCAGCAGTTTAACTCCCGGAGGTCAGCCCCAGCATTTT. Translating it yields CASSLTPGGQPQHF.

This clone came up once. This rearrangement joins TRBV7-9 to TRBJ2-2; TRBD1 matches at 9 bases. This CDR3 is 16 amino acids long. With 4 bases clipped from V and 5 bases from J, the junction kept 8 bases outside the gene matches. Germline V gene sequence: CDR1 SEHNR, CDR2 FQNEAQ (reference sequence). The DNA of the CDR3 is TGTGCCAGCAGCTCAGCACGGGACAGGGTTACCGGGGAGCTGTTTTTT. Protein: CASSSARDRVTGELFF.

This clone was seen just once. The chain uses TRBV7-8 and TRBJ2-1; tentative D call: TRBD1 (6 bases). Germline lookup yields CDR1 SGHVS and CDR2 FQNEAQ. The CDR3 length is 13 residues. Deletions cut 1 base from V and 6 bases from J, with 7 bases between. CDR3 DNA sequence: TGTGCCAGCAGCTTAGACAGGGCCAATGAGCAGTTCTTC. This gives the protein CASSLDRANEQFF.

The chain is built from TRBV6-6 and TRBJ1-4, with D maybe TRBD1 (5 bases). CDR1 and CDR2 from the germline V gene are MNHNY and SVGAGI (reference sequence). This CDR3 spans 13 amino acids. Trimming removed 4 bases from V and 4 bases from J, with 7 bases in between. For the CDR3, the DNA is TGTGCCAGCAGTTTTAGGGGTAATGAAAAACTGTTTTTT. This translates into CASSFRGNEKLFF.

The chain employs TRBV5-6 and TRBJ2-3; D remains ambiguous. Looked up from germline, CDR1 is SGHDT and CDR2 is YYEEEE. Trimming pared 3 bases from V and 2 bases from J, leaving 16 bases between. CDR3 length equals 16 residues. The CDR3 DNA reads as TGTGCCAGCAGCTATTATCCCAAACGGTCCACAGATACGCAGTATTTT. Encoded protein: CASSYYPKRSTDTQYF.

This chain joins TRBV19 and TRBJ1-1, with D maybe TRBD1 (6 bases). This CDR3 is 15 amino acids long. V was shortened by 0 bases and J by 0 bases, with 8 bases between the two germline ends. In germline, CDR1 is LNHDA, CDR2 SQIVND (reference sequence). The CDR3 here is CASSIDGQLNTEAFF. CDR3 in DNA: TGTGCCAGTAGTATAGATGGACAGTTGAACACTGAAGCTTTCTTT. The entire variable domain, with the rest obtained from reference TRBV19 and TRBJ1-1, is as follows: DGGITQSPKYLFRKEGQNVTLSCEQNLNHDAMYWYRQDPGQGLRLIYYSQIVNDFQKGDIAEGYSVSREKKESFPLTVTSAQKNPTAFYLCASSIDGQLNTEAFFGQGTRLTVV.

This rearrangement joins TRBV27 to TRBJ2-7; the D gene is possibly TRBD1 (5 bases). Looked up from germline, CDR1 is MNHEY and CDR2 is SMNVEV (reference sequence). The CDR3 spans 15 residues. Deletions cut 1 base from V and 0 bases from J, with 10 bases between. The CDR3 region is CASSLWGTSSYEQYF. The CDR3 region has the DNA TGTGCCAGCAGTTTATGGGGCACATCCTCCTACGAGCAGTACTTC.

The V and J genes are TRBV6-5 and TRBJ1-6; 7 positions agree with TRBD1. Germline values: CDR1 MNHEY, CDR2 SVGAGI. The J segment lost 5 bases and the V segment lost 4 bases, leaving 2 bases of the junction unmatched. The CDR3 contains 14 residues. CDR3 in DNA: TGTGCCAGCAGTTTAGGGGGCCATAATTCACCCCTCCACTTT. Amino acid sequence: CASSLGGHNSPLHF.

This sequence joins TRBV7-2 and TRBJ1-5; weak D call: TRBD1 (5 bases). Germline V CDR1 and CDR2: SGHTA, FQGNSA. V was trimmed by 5 bases and J by 4 bases, leaving 9 bases between them. The CDR3 contains 13 residues. CDR3 amino acids: CASSTGTNQPQHF. CDR3 bases: TGTGCCAGCAGCACAGGAACAAATCAGCCCCAGCATTTT.

This clone was counted a few times. The V call is TRBV30, the J call TRBJ1-1; D not certain. The CDR3 covers 12 residues. Trimming pared 2 bases from V and 0 bases from J, leaving 4 bases between. CDR1 is GTSNPN, CDR2 SVGIG, per germline (reference sequence). CDR3 sequence (DNA): TGTGCCTGGAGTCTAATGAACACTGAAGCTTTCTTT. It is translated as CAWSLMNTEAFF. Supplemented by reference TRBV30 and TRBJ1-1, the full variable domain reads SQTIHQWPATLVQPVGSPLSLECTVEGTSNPNLYWYRQAAGRGLQLLFYSVGIGQISSEVPQNLSASRPQDRQFILSSKKLLLSDSGFYLCAWSLMNTEAFFGQGTRLTVV.

This chain connects TRBV28 to TRBJ2-1; 10 bases align to TRBD1. Germline trimming cut 7 bases from V and 8 bases from J; bases unmatched to any gene: 8. The V gene's germline CDR1 is MDHEN and CDR2 SYDVKM. CDR3 length: 14 amino acids. The chain's CDR3 is CASTSLGQGDEQFF. The DNA of the CDR3 is TGTGCCAGCACCTCTCTTGGACAGGGGGATGAGCAGTTCTTC.

The chain carries TRBV9 and TRBJ2-1; possibly TRBD2 for D (6 bases). This CDR3 is 16 amino acids long. Germline loops: CDR1 SGDLS, CDR2 YYNGEE. V lost 3 bases and J 0 bases, leaving 13 bases between the germline ends. CDR3 residues: CASSARDSRSYNEQFF. In nucleotides, the CDR3 is TGTGCCAGCAGCGCCCGGGACTCCCGCTCCTACAATGAGCAGTTCTTC.

The V gene is TRBV18, the J gene TRBJ1-2; tentatively, D is TRBD1 (5 bases). The ends were cut back, 2 bases at V and 4 bases at J, with 11 bases in the middle. This CDR3 spans 14 amino acids. Germline V CDR1 and CDR2: KGHSH, LQKENI. CDR3 region: CASSPGMTAYGYTF. The CDR3 DNA sequence: TGTGCCAGCTCACCAGGTATGACAGCCTATGGCTACACCTTC.

The V and J genes are TRBV28 and TRBJ2-5; TRBD1 might be the D (6 bases). The DNA end lines up better with TRBJ2-7; the J call may be wrong. Per the germline V gene, CDR1 is MDHEN and CDR2 is SYDVKM. The CDR3 length is 15 residues. The DNA for the CDR3 is TGTGCCAGCAGTTTATTGTGGCAGGGGCCCTACGAGCAGTACTTC. Protein sequence: CASSLLWQGPYEQYF.